The clone carrying this TCR beta chain was seen many times. Using RNA transcripts, the TCR beta CDR3 regions were amplified. First-round RT-PCR relied on HTBI primers, and a second-round multiplex PCR came next. TCRdb reanalysed the multiplex PCR reads using MiXCR and keeps one entry per CDR3 protein. The sample shows about 410,000 distinct CDR3 sequences, about 18% of them seen only once. The source of the sample is a study of Graves' ophthalmopathy and Graves' hyperthyroidism. CDR3 length: 12 residues. Between the trimmed V and J ends, which lost 4 bases and 8 bases, there was a span of 11 bases. The germline V gene has CDR1 MGHDK and CDR2 SYGVNS.

The sequenced sample was peripheral blood. The receptor was isolated from a woman aged 18 to 35 with Graves' ophthalmopathy. This sequence joins TRBV25-1 and TRBJ1-2, with D hard to call. CDR3 loop: CASSGSDWGYTF. The CDR3, as DNA: TGTGCCAGCAGTGGGAGCGATTGGGGCTACACCTTC.